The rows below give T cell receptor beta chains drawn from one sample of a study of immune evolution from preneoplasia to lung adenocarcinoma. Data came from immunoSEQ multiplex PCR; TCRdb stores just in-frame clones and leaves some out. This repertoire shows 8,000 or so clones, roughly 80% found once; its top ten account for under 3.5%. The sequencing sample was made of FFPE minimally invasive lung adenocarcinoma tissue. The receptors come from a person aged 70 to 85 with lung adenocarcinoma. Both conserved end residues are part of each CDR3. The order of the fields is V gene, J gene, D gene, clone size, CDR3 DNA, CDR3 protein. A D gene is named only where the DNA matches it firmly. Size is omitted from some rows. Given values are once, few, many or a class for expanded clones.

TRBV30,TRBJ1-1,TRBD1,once,TGTGCCTGTATTCCGGGACAGCAAGCTTTCTTT,CACIPGQQAFF
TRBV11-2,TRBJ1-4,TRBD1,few,TGTGCCAGCAGCCACGGGACAGGCGGTCAGAAAAAACTGTTTTTT,CASSHGTGGQKKLFF
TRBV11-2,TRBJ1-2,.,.,TGTGCCAGCAGCTTAGGACCGACCTATGGCTACACCTTC,CASSLGPTYGYTF
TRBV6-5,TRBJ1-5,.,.,TGTGCCAGCAGTTACCAGGCATCAAGGCCCCAGCATTTT,CASSYQASRPQHF
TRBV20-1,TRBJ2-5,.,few,TGCAGTGCTAGTGGGGTGACCCAGTACTTC,CSASGVTQYF
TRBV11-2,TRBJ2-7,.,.,TGTGCCAGCAGCTTAATCGGACGCGACGAGCAGTACTTC,CASSLIGRDEQYF
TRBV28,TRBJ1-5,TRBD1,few,TGTGCCAGCAGAGGGGCGACAGGGGCCAATCAGCCCCAGCATTTT,CASRGATGANQPQHF
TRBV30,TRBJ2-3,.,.,TGTGCCTGGAGCTTAGGAGGGGGAGCCACAGATACGCAGTATTTT,CAWSLGGGATDTQYF
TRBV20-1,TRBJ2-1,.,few,TGCAGTGCTAGAGATAGGGGTGGGCAGTTCTTC,CSARDRGGQFF
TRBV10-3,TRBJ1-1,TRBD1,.,TGTGCCATCAGTGCGGACAGGGATCGGACTGAAGCTTTCTTT,CAISADRDRTEAFF
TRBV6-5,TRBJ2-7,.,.,TGTGCCAGTTATCAGGGCAGCGGCGAGCAGTACTTC,CASYQGSGEQYF
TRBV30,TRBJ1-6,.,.,TGTGCCTGGAGGGAAAATTCACCCCTCCACTTT,CAWRENSPLHF
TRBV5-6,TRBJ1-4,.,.,TGTGCCAGCAGCATGGAGGACAGAAATGCAACTAATGAAAAACTGTTTTTT,CASSMEDRNATNEKLFF
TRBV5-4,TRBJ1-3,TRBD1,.,TGTGCCAGCAGCTTGGCCTTAGGGCAGGGGGACGGAAACACCATATATTTT,CASSLALGQGDGNTIYF
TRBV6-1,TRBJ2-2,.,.,TGTGCCAGCAGCCCCCTTACAGACATGGGGGAGCTGTTTTTT,CASSPLTDMGELFF
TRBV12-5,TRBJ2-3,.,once,TGTGCTAGTGGTTTGGACGGTCGGCTAGATACGCAGTATTTT,CASGLDGRLDTQYF
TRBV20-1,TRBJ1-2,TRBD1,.,TGCAGTGCTTCCACAGGGGTTGGCTACACCTTC,CSASTGVGYTF
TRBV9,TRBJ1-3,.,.,TGTGCCAGCAGCGTACGAAGGACTCCTGGAAACACCATATATTTT,CASSVRRTPGNTIYF
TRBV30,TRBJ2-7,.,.,TGTGCCTGGAGTACAGGGCTGACCTACGAGCAGTACTTC,CAWSTGLTYEQYF
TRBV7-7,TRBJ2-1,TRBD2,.,TGTGCCAGCAGCTTAGGCCTAGCGGGTTCCAATGAGCAGTTCTTC,CASSLGLAGSNEQFF
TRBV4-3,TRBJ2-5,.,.,TGCGCCAGCAGCCAAAGCTACGGGGAAGAGACCCAGTACTTC,CASSQSYGEETQYF
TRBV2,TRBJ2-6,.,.,TGTGCCAGCAGTGATGGACTTCGGGACGCGTCCAACGTCCTGACTTTC,CASSDGLRDASNVLTF